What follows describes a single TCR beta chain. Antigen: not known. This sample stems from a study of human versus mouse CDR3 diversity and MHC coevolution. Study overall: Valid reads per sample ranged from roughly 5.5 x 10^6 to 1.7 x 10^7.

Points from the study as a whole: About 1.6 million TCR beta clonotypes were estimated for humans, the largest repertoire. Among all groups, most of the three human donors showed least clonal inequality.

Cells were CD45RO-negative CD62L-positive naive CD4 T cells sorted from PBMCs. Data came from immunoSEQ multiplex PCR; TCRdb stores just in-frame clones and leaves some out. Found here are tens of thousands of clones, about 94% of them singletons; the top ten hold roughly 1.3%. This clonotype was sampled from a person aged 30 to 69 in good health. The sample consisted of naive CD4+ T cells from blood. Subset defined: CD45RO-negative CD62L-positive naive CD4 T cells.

CDR3 coding DNA: TGTGCCAGTAGTATAGAGGGGACAGGGATCAATGAGCAGTTCTTC. As protein: CASSIEGTGINEQFF. V is TRBV19 and J is TRBJ2-1; 9 bases match TRBD1. The ends lost 0 bases at V and 6 bases at J; junction bases unmatched: 3. In germline, CDR1 is LNHDA, CDR2 SQIVND (reference sequence). CDR3 length: 15 residues.